Listed below are T cell receptor beta chains from one sample, sequenced in a study of blood T cell repertoires in COVID-19. TCRdb's copy holds only in-frame clones and misses some; the assay was immunoSEQ multiplex PCR. The data contain more than 95,000 clones, approximately 90% of them singletons. Sequencing was performed on peripheral blood. All receptors derive from a man between 50 and 59 years old with acute or convalescent COVID-19. Each CDR3 is given with its conserved first and last residue. The order of the fields is V gene, J gene, D gene, clone size, CDR3 protein, CDR3 DNA. A D gene is named only where the DNA matches it firmly. Some rows have no size entry. The others give once, few or many, or a class for an expanded clone.

V: TRBV21-1; J: TRBJ1-2; D: -; size: -; CDR3: CASSKIGDRAYTF; DNA: TGTGCCAGCAGCAAGATAGGGGACAGGGCTTACACCTTC
V: TRBV11-2; J: TRBJ2-6; D: -; size: -; CDR3: CASSLRIGEGGSGANVLTF; DNA: TGTGCCAGCAGCTTACGGATCGGTGAGGGAGGCTCTGGGGCCAACGTCCTGACTTTC
V: TRBV6-2/TRBV6-3; J: TRBJ1-5; D: -; size: -; CDR3: CASSYIPGQGENQPQHF; DNA: TGTGCCAGCAGTTATATTCCGGGACAAGGGGAAAATCAGCCCCAGCATTTT
V: TRBV30; J: TRBJ1-1; D: TRBD1; size: -; CDR3: CAWAGQSLRETEAFF; DNA: TGTGCCTGGGCGGGACAGAGTCTCAGGGAGACTGAAGCTTTCTTT
V: TRBV24-1; J: TRBJ1-4; D: TRBD1; size: -; CDR3: CATSDFSGTGNEKLFF; DNA: TGTGCCACCAGTGATTTCTCCGGGACAGGCAATGAAAAACTGTTTTTT
V: TRBV6-5; J: TRBJ2-7; D: -; size: -; CDR3: CASSYTGTLTQEQYF; DNA: TGTGCCAGCAGTTACACCGGGACACTCACCCAGGAGCAGTACTTC
V: TRBV6-1; J: TRBJ1-5; D: -; size: once; CDR3: CASSDPGHSPSRAGQPQHF; DNA: TGTGCCAGCAGTGACCCGGGACACAGTCCTAGCCGTGCGGGTCAGCCCCAGCATTTT
V: TRBV6-1; J: TRBJ1-2; D: TRBD1; size: -; CDR3: CASSELETGVNYGYTF; DNA: TGTGCCAGCAGTGAATTAGAGACAGGGGTTAACTATGGCTACACCTTC
V: TRBV5-1; J: TRBJ2-2; D: TRBD1; size: -; CDR3: CASIRQGTGELFF; DNA: TGCGCCAGCATCAGACAGGGCACCGGGGAGCTGTTTTTT
V: TRBV4-2; J: TRBJ1-2; D: -; size: -; CDR3: CASSQDPDSERGYTF; DNA: TGTGCCAGCAGCCAAGATCCGGACAGTGAAAGGGGCTACACCTTC
V: TRBV6-5; J: TRBJ2-7; D: TRBD2; size: -; CDR3: CASSYGSGGDYEQYF; DNA: TGTGCCAGCAGTTACGGTTCGGGAGGGGACTACGAGCAGTACTTC
V: TRBV24-1; J: TRBJ2-1; D: TRBD1; size: -; CDR3: CATSGGRGSYNEQFF; DNA: TGTGCCACCAGTGGAGGCAGGGGGTCCTACAATGAGCAGTTCTTC
V: TRBV7-2; J: TRBJ2-5; D: -; size: -; CDR3: CASSFRETQYF; DNA: TGTGCCAGCAGCTTCCGGGAGACCCAGTACTTC
V: TRBV19; J: TRBJ2-2; D: -; size: -; CDR3: CASSIESGRAGTGELFF; DNA: TGTGCCAGTAGTATAGAGTCGGGCAGGGCCGGCACCGGGGAGCTGTTTTTT
V: TRBV6-4; J: TRBJ2-1; D: -; size: few; CDR3: CASSPTSNAYNEQFF; DNA: TGTGCCAGCAGCCCCACTAGTAACGCCTACAATGAGCAGTTCTTC
V: TRBV19; J: TRBJ1-1; D: -; size: once; CDR3: CASSMYQGRDTEAFF; DNA: TGTGCCAGTAGTATGTACCAGGGGAGGGACACTGAAGCTTTCTTT
V: TRBV18; J: TRBJ2-2; D: TRBD2; size: few; CDR3: CASSPRGDTGELFF; DNA: TGTGCCAGCTCACCTCGGGGGGACACCGGGGAGCTGTTTTTT
V: TRBV5-1; J: TRBJ2-5; D: -; size: -; CDR3: CASSLARETQYF; DNA: TGCGCCAGCAGCTTGGCCCGAGAGACCCAGTACTTC
V: TRBV2; J: TRBJ2-7; D: TRBD1; size: -; CDR3: CASSEAGGQGAEQYF; DNA: TGTGCCAGCAGTGAAGCGGGGGGACAGGGGGCTGAGCAGTACTTC
V: TRBV7-8; J: TRBJ2-7; D: -; size: once; CDR3: CASSLAQIYEQYF; DNA: TGTGCCAGCAGCTTAGCACAGATCTACGAGCAGTACTTC
V: TRBV18; J: TRBJ1-6; D: TRBD1; size: few; CDR3: CASSPDSTGGLTPLHF; DNA: TGTGCCAGCTCACCAGACTCGACAGGGGGTTTAACACCCCTCCACTTT
V: TRBV11-2; J: TRBJ2-1; D: TRBD2; size: -; CDR3: CASTSVRGATGEQFF; DNA: TGTGCCAGCACCTCCGTGCGGGGGGCGACGGGGGAGCAGTTCTTC
V: TRBV12-3/TRBV12-4; J: TRBJ1-5; D: -; size: -; CDR3: CASSPLFNQPQHF; DNA: TGTGCCAGCAGTCCCCTTTTCAATCAGCCCCAGCATTTT
V: TRBV2; J: TRBJ1-1; D: -; size: -; CDR3: CASTLGGHTEAFF; DNA: TGTGCCAGCACCTTGGGGGGGCACACTGAAGCTTTCTTT